This T cell receptor (beta chain) was captured in a study of OX40 agonist ivuxolimab in advanced cancers. Overall study findings and caveats: Partial responders treated at 0.1-3.0 mg/kg exhibited clonal expansion among the lowest measured. The authors did not determine the antigen specificity of the expanded peripheral T cells.

A remark on this clone: The antigen remains undetermined.

Clones were read by immunoSEQ multiplex PCR, and TCRdb kept only the in-frame ones, dropping some. Seen here are 50,000 or so clones, approximately 88% observed once, and the top ten hold about 14%. V gave up 4 bases and J gave up 4 bases; unmatched junction bases: 15. The germline CDR1 and CDR2 sequences are SGHNT and YYREEE (reference sequence). The length of the CDR3 is 17 residues. The sequencing used CD4+ or CD8+ T cells sorted from blood, collected in a trial of the OX40 agonist ivuxolimab. This rearrangement joins TRBV5-4 to TRBJ2-3, with 7 bases that match TRBD2. The sequence was collected from an adult with an advanced solid tumor such as melanoma, head and neck, liver or kidney cancer. CDR3 DNA: TGTGCCAGCAGCCCTGCTCTGCTAGCGGACTTCGCAGATACGCAGTATTTT. It is translated as CASSPALLADFADTQYF.